The rows below give T cell receptor beta chains drawn from one sample of a study of CD8 T cells in Susac syndrome. MiXCR, applied by TCRdb to the immunoSEQ multiplex PCR reads, yields one record per CDR3 protein. This table has about 180,000 distinct CDR3 sequences, roughly 94% appearing once. The sample consisted of CD4+ T cells from PBMCs. The receptors come from a human donor with Susac syndrome. Both conserved end residues are part of each CDR3. The order of the fields is clone size, V gene, CDR3 length, J gene, D gene, CDR3 protein, CDR3 DNA. A D gene is named only where the DNA matches it firmly. The size field is filled for only some rows; it gives once, few, many or a size class.

.	TRBV20-1	16	TRBJ1-1	.	CSARDHQPQGTQVAFF	TGCAGTGCTAGAGACCACCAGCCCCAGGGTACCCAGGTGGCTTTCTTT
once	TRBV4-1	14	TRBJ1-5	.	CASSHPSGNQPQHF	TGCGCCAGCAGCCACCCAAGCGGCAATCAGCCCCAGCATTTT
.	TRBV12-3/TRBV12-4	15	TRBJ2-1	TRBD1	CASSLTRGPYNEQFF	TGTGCCAGCAGTTTAACGAGGGGGCCTTACAATGAGCAGTTCTTC
.	TRBV6-5	15	TRBJ1-3	.	CASSLGAGPGNTIYF	TGTGCCAGCAGCCTCGGGGCAGGGCCTGGAAACACCATATATTTT
once	TRBV29-1	13	TRBJ2-1	TRBD2	CSVRGGLGNEQFF	TGCAGCGTGCGGGGGGGCCTCGGTAATGAGCAGTTCTTC
.	TRBV18	13	TRBJ1-5	.	CASSPDNNQPQHF	TGTGCCAGCTCACCAGACAATAATCAGCCCCAGCATTTT
once	TRBV28	14	TRBJ1-2	.	CASSSLRGTYGYTF	TGTGCCAGCAGTTCTTTAAGGGGGACCTATGGCTACACCTTC
.	TRBV11-2	13	TRBJ2-3	.	CASSLRELEIQYF	TGTGCCAGCAGCTTACGGGAACTAGAAATTCAGTATTTT
.	TRBV12-3/TRBV12-4	12	TRBJ1-6	.	CASSSNQGRVHF	TGTGCCAGCAGTTCGAATCAGGGAAGGGTCCACTTT
.	TRBV29-1	15	TRBJ2-7	TRBD2	CSVEGLAGVTYEQYF	TGCAGCGTCGAGGGACTAGCGGGAGTCACCTACGAGCAGTACTTC
.	TRBV5-6	14	TRBJ2-7	TRBD1	CASSARQGLVEQYF	TGTGCCAGCAGCGCCCGACAGGGGTTGGTCGAGCAGTACTTC
.	TRBV18	15	TRBJ2-2	TRBD2	CASSPPGLATGELFF	TGTGCCAGCTCACCACCGGGACTAGCCACCGGGGAGCTGTTTTTT
.	TRBV4-3	15	TRBJ2-3	.	CASSQESRSTDTQYF	TGCGCCAGCAGCCAAGAAAGCAGGAGCACAGATACGCAGTATTTT
once	TRBV30	14	TRBJ1-3	.	CAWSQGSSGNTIYF	TGTGCCTGGAGTCAGGGGTCCTCTGGAAACACCATATATTTT
.	TRBV6-4	13	TRBJ2-3	.	CASREPSTDTQYF	TGTGCCAGCCGTGAGCCCAGCACAGATACGCAGTATTTT
.	TRBV7-2	17	TRBJ2-3	TRBD2	CASSLAGLAFSTDTQYF	TGTGCCAGCAGCTTAGCGGGACTAGCGTTTAGCACAGATACGCAGTATTTT
.	TRBV6-1	16	TRBJ2-1	.	CASSPRPESSYNEQFF	TGTGCCAGCAGCCCACGACCAGAGAGCTCCTACAATGAGCAGTTCTTC
.	TRBV4-1	15	TRBJ2-3	TRBD1	CASSRGQGATDTQYF	TGCGCCAGCAGCCGAGGACAGGGAGCAACAGATACGCAGTATTTT
.	TRBV11-1	21	TRBJ1-4	.	CASSSLRDLITYTPTNEKLFF	TGTGCCAGCAGCTCCCTGCGGGACTTGATTACATACACTCCAACTAATGAAAAACTGTTTTTT
.	TRBV9	13	TRBJ2-3	.	CASSGGSGDTQYF	TGTGCCAGCAGCGGCGGAAGCGGAGATACGCAGTATTTT
.	TRBV11-2	13	TRBJ2-3	.	CASSLVAIDTQYF	TGTGCCAGCAGCTTGGTAGCGATTGATACGCAGTATTTT
.	TRBV7-2	17	TRBJ2-3	TRBD2	CASSLVGLAASTDTQYF	TGTGCCAGCAGCTTAGTAGGACTAGCAGCTAGCACAGATACGCAGTATTTT
few	TRBV28	15	TRBJ1-2	TRBD1	CASSPLTGRRDGYTF	TGTGCCAGCAGTCCCCTGACAGGGAGGCGCGATGGTTACACCTTC
.	TRBV20-1	14	TRBJ1-6	TRBD1	CSARDRRDNSPLHF	TGCAGTGCTAGGGACAGGAGGGATAATTCACCCCTCCACTTT
.	TRBV7-2	13	TRBJ1-4	.	CASSLSLGEKLFF	TGTGCCAGCAGCTTATCTCTGGGGGAAAAACTGTTTTTT
.	TRBV12-3/TRBV12-4	14	TRBJ2-5	.	CASSLRQAQETQYF	TGTGCCAGCAGTTTAAGACAGGCACAAGAGACCCAGTACTTC
.	TRBV19	15	TRBJ2-7	TRBD1	CASSIAQAGGYEQYF	TGTGCCAGTAGTATAGCGCAAGCAGGGGGCTACGAGCAGTACTTC
.	TRBV2	11	TRBJ2-1	.	CASNRGNEQFF	TGTGCCAGCAATCGGGGGAATGAGCAGTTCTTC
.	TRBV7-2	13	TRBJ1-2	.	CASSTATAYGYTF	TGTGCCAGCAGCACTGCGACAGCTTATGGCTACACCTTC
.	TRBV29-1	12	TRBJ1-6	.	CSVTIGNSPLHF	TGCAGCGTTACCATTGGAAATTCACCCCTCCACTTT